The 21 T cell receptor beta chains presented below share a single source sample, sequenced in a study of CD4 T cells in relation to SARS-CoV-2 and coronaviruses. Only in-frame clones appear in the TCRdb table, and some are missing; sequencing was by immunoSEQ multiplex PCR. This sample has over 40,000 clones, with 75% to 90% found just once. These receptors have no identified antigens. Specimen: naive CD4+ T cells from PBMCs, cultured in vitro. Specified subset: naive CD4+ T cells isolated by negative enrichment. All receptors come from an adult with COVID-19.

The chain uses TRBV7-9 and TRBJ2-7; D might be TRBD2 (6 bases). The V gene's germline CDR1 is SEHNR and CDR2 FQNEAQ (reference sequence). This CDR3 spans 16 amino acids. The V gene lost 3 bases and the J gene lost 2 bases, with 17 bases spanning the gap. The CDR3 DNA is TGTGCCAGCAGCTTCGGGGGTGGAGTAGCAACCTACGAGCAGTACTTC. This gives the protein CASSFGGGVATYEQYF.

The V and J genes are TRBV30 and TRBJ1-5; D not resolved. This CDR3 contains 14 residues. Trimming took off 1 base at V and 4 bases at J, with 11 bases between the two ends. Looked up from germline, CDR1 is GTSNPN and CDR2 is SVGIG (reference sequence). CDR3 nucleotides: TGTGCCTGGAGTGCCGGAAGGGAAAATCAGCCCCAGCATTTT. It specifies CAWSAGRENQPQHF.

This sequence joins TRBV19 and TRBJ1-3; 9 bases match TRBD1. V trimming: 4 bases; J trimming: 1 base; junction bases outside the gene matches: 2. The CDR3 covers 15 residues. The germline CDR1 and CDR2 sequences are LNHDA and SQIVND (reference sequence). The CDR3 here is CASSRDRVSGNTIYF. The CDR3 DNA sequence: TGTGCCAGTAGTAGGGACAGGGTATCTGGAAACACCATATATTTT. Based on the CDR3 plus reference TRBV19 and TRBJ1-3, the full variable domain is DGGITQSPKYLFRKEGQNVTLSCEQNLNHDAMYWYRQDPGQGLRLIYYSQIVNDFQKGDIAEGYSVSREKKESFPLTVTSAQKNPTAFYLCASSRDRVSGNTIYFGEGSWLTVV.

As DNA, the CDR3 is TGTGCCAGCAGCCACCTCAGGGGGATTCAGCCCCAGCATTTT. Encoded protein: CASSHLRGIQPQHF. The V and J genes are TRBV7-8 and TRBJ1-5; 7 nucleotides line up with TRBD1. There are 14 residues in the CDR3. With 5 bases clipped from V and 6 bases from J, the junction kept 7 bases outside the gene matches. The germline V gene encodes CDR1 SGHVS and CDR2 FQNEAQ.

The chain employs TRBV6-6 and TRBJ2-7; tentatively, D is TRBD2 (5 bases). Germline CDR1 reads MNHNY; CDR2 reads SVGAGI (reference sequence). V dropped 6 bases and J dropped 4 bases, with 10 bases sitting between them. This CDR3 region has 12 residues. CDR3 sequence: CASRSTGYEQYF. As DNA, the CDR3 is TGTGCCAGCAGATCGACGGGATACGAGCAGTACTTC.

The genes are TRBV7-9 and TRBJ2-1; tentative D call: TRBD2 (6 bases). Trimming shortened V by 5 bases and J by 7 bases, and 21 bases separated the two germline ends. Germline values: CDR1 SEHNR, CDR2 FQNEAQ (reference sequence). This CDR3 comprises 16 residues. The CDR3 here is CASSAHRLVRLNEQFF. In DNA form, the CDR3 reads TGTGCCAGCAGCGCCCATCGACTAGTGCGATTGAATGAGCAGTTCTTC.

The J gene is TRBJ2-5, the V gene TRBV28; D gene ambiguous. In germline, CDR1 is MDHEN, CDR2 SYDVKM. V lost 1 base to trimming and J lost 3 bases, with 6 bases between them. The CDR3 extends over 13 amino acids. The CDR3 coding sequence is TGTGCCAGCAGTTTATATGGAAAAGAGACCCAGTACTTC. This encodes CASSLYGKETQYF. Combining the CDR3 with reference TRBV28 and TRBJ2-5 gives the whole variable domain DVKVTQSSRYLVKRTGEKVFLECVQDMDHENMFWYRQDPGLGLRLIYFSYDVKMKEKGDIPEGYSVSREKKERFSLILESASTNQTSMYLCASSLYGKETQYFGPGTRLLVL.

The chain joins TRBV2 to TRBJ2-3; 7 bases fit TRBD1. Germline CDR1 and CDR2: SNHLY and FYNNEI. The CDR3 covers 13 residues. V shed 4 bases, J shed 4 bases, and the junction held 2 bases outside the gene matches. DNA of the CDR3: TGTGCCAGCAGTGTCACAGGGGCAGATACGCAGTATTTT. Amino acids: CASSVTGADTQYF. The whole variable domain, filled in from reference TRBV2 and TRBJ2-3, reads EPEVTQTPSHQVTQMGQEVILRCVPISNHLYFYWYRQILGQKVEFLVSFYNNEISEKSEIFDDQFSVERPDGSNFTLKIRSTKLEDSAMYFCASSVTGADTQYFGPGTRLTVL.

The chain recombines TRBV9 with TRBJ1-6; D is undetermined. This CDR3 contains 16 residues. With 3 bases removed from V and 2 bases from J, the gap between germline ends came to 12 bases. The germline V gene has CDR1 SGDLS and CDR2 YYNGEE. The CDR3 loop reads CASSEGPRPYNSPLHF. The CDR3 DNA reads TGTGCCAGCAGCGAGGGTCCGAGACCCTATAATTCACCCCTCCACTTT.

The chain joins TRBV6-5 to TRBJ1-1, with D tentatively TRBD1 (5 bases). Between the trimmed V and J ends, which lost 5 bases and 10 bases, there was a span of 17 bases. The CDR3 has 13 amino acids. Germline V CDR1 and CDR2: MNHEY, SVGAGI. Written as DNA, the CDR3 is TGTGCCAGCAGTCCCCGGGACCCTGGACGAGCTTTCTTT. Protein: CASSPRDPGRAFF.

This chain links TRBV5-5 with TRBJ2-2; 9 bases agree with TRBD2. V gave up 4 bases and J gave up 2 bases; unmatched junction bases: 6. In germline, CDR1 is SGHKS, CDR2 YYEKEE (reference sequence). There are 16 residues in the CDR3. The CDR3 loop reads CASSHPSGKNTGELFF. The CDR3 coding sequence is TGTGCCAGCAGCCACCCTAGCGGGAAAAACACCGGGGAGCTGTTTTTT.

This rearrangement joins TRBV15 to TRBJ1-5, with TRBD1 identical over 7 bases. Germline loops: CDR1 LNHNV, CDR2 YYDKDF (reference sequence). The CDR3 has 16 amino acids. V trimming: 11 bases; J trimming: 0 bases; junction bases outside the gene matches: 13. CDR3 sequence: CAPPWDSFYSNQPQHF. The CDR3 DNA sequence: TGTGCCCCACCATGGGACAGTTTTTATAGCAATCAGCCCCAGCATTTT.

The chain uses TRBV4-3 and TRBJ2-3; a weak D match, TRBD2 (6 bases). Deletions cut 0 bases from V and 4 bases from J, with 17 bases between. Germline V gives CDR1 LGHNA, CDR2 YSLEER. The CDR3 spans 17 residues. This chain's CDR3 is CASSQDYGGFGADTQYF. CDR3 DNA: TGCGCCAGCAGCCAAGATTATGGAGGGTTCGGGGCAGATACGCAGTATTTT.

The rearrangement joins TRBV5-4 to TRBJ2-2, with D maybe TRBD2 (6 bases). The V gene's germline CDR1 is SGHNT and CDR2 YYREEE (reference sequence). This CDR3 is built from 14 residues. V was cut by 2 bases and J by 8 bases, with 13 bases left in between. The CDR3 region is CASSLRGEAGELFF. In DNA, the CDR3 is TGTGCCAGCAGCTTACGAGGGGAGGCGGGGGAGCTGTTTTTT.

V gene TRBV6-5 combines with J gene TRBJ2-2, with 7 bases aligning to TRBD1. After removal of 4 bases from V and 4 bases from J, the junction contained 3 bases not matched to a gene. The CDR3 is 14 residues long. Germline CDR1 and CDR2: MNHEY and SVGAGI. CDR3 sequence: CASSSGQTTGELFF. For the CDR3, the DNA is TGTGCCAGCAGTTCGGGACAGACCACCGGGGAGCTGTTTTTT.

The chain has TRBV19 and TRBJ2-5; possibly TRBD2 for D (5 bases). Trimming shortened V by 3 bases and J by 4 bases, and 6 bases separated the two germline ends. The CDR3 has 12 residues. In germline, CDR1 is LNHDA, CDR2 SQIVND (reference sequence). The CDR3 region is CASSMGRETQYF. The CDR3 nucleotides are TGTGCCAGTAGTATGGGGAGAGAGACCCAGTACTTC.

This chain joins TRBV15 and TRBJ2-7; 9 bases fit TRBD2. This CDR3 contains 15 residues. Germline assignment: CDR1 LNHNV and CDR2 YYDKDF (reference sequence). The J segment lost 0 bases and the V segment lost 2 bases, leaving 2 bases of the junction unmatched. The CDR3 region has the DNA TGTGCCACCAGCAGAAATAGCGGGAGCTCCTACGAGCAGTACTTC. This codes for CATSRNSGSSYEQYF.

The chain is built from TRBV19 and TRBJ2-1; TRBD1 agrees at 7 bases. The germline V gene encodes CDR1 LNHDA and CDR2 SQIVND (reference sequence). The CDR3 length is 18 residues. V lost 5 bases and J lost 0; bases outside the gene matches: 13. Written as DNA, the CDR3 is TGTGCCAGTAGTTCACAGGGGCTGCGGGCTAGCTCCTACAATGAGCAGTTCTTC. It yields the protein CASSSQGLRASSYNEQFF.

The CDR3 protein is CASSPRTSGSGETQYF. CDR3 nucleotides: TGTGCCAGCTCACCGAGGACTAGCGGGAGTGGGGAGACCCAGTACTTC. V usage is TRBV18 and J usage is TRBJ2-5; TRBD2 matches at 13 bases. The V gene end was trimmed by 3 bases and the J gene end by 5 bases; junction bases not matched to a gene: 6. The CDR3 is made up of 16 amino acids. Germline V gene data show CDR1 as KGHSH and CDR2 as LQKENI.

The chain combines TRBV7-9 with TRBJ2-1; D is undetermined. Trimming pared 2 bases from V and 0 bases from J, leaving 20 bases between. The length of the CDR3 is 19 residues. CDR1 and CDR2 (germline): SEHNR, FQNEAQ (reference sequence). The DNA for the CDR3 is TGTGCCAGCAGCTTAAACCCGAAGATAAGTATGAGCTCCTACAATGAGCAGTTCTTC. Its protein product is CASSLNPKISMSSYNEQFF.

CDR3 amino acids: CASSQGFGYTF. The CDR3 DNA follows: TGTGCCAGTAGCCAGGGTTTTGGCTACACCTTC. V gene TRBV19 combines with J gene TRBJ1-2, with D perhaps TRBD1 (5 bases). Trimming left V 6 bases short and J 7 bases short, with 9 bases between. The CDR3 is 11 residues long. Germline V gene lookup returns CDR1 LNHDA and CDR2 SQIVND (reference sequence).